One sample yielded the 16 T cell receptor beta chains listed below, sequenced in a study of glioma-infiltrating T cells after dendritic cell vaccination. Profiled with immunoSEQ multiplex PCR; TCRdb holds only in-frame clones, not every one. The table records fewer than 100,000 clones, over 75% of them present only once. The material was blood, obtained before dendritic cell vaccination. These receptors were taken from a human donor with glioblastoma.

The V and J genes are TRBV30 and TRBJ2-5, with 9 bases that match TRBD2. Trimming at V came to 4 bases and at J to 5 bases, leaving 5 bases not matched to a gene. The CDR3 is 13 amino acids. Germline V CDR1 and CDR2: GTSNPN, SVGIG (reference sequence). The CDR3 DNA reads TGTGCCTGGAATAAGCGGGAGGTGGAGACCCAGTACTTC. Translation gives CAWNKREVETQYF. Full variable domain (rest looked up from reference TRBV30 and TRBJ2-5): SQTIHQWPATLVQPVGSPLSLECTVEGTSNPNLYWYRQAAGRGLQLLFYSVGIGQISSEVPQNLSASRPQDRQFILSSKKLLLSDSGFYLCAWNKREVETQYFGPGTRLLVL.

In its sample, this clone was seen once. This chain connects TRBV19 to TRBJ2-3; 7 nucleotides match TRBD1. CDR1 and CDR2 (germline): LNHDA, SQIVND (reference sequence). V gave up 6 bases and J gave up 3 bases; unmatched junction bases: 3. The CDR3 spans 13 residues. The CDR3 bases are TGTGCCAGTAGCACAGGGGTGACAGATACGCAGTATTTT. The encoded protein is CASSTGVTDTQYF.

The J gene is TRBJ1-1, the V gene TRBV7-9; possibly TRBD1 for D (5 bases). The germline gives CDR1 SEHNR, CDR2 FQNEAQ (reference sequence). The CDR3 contains 15 residues. V dropped 2 bases and J dropped 0 bases, with 10 bases sitting between them. The CDR3 DNA reads TGTGCCAGCAGCTTATCGCGACAGCTGAACACTGAAGCTTTCTTT. It specifies CASSLSRQLNTEAFF.

The J gene is TRBJ2-7, the V gene TRBV5-1; D unresolved. V was trimmed by 1 base and J by 4 bases, leaving 9 bases between them. CDR3 length: 13 residues. Germline CDR1 and CDR2: SGHRS and YFSETQ. CDR3 coding DNA: TGCGCCAGCAGCTTGCGGGTCGGATACGAGCAGTACTTC. Translated, it gives CASSLRVGYEQYF.

The rearrangement links TRBV18 to TRBJ2-5, with 12 positions matching TRBD2. Germline CDR1 reads KGHSH; CDR2 reads LQKENI. CDR3 length equals 17 residues. The V gene end was trimmed by 4 bases and the J gene end by 5 bases; junction bases not matched to a gene: 11. CDR3 nucleotides: TGTGCCAGCTCACAACTGACTAGCGGGAGTTGGGGGGAGACCCAGTACTTC. Encoded protein: CASSQLTSGSWGETQYF.

This clone was found once. The V call is TRBV27, the J call TRBJ2-7, with TRBD1 as a possible D gene (5 bases). Trimming left V 2 bases short and J 7 bases short, with 9 bases between. The CDR3 contains 12 residues. Germline CDR1 MNHEY, CDR2 SMNVEV (reference sequence). The CDR3 is CASSLQGDEQYF. In DNA form, the CDR3 reads TGTGCCAGCAGTTTACAAGGGGATGAGCAGTACTTC.

The gene calls are TRBV4-1 and TRBJ1-2; a possible D gene is TRBD1 (5 bases). Germline V lookup: CDR1 MGHRA, CDR2 YSYEKL. The V end lost 0 bases, the J end lost 6 bases, and 11 bases lay between the germline ends. This CDR3 has 14 residues. The CDR3 loop is CASSQDWQGDGYTF. CDR3 sequence (DNA): TGCGCCAGCAGCCAAGATTGGCAGGGTGATGGCTACACCTTC.

To note about this clone: The junction departs from germline at one end; a sequencing error may be responsible. The CDR3: CASSQDGGRGF. Here the CDR3 DNA reads TGTGCCAGCAGCCAGGACGGCGGCCGGGGCTTC. The chain uses TRBV14 and TRBJ2-4, with D perhaps TRBD2 (5 bases). Germline values: CDR1 SGHDN, CDR2 FVKESK. CDR3 length equals 11 residues.

This chain uses TRBV6-1 with TRBJ2-7, with TRBD1 identical over 8 bases. CDR1 and CDR2 from the germline V gene are MNHNS and SASEGT. The CDR3 consists of 12 residues. J gave up 5 bases and V 5 bases, and 2 bases lay outside the gene matches. CDR3 region: CASSTGGNEQYF. The CDR3, as DNA: TGTGCCAGCAGTACAGGGGGGAACGAGCAGTACTTC.

This sequence joins TRBV7-6 and TRBJ1-2; TRBD1 aligns across 9 bases. Germline V lookup: CDR1 SGHVS, CDR2 FNYEAQ. The trim removed 5 bases at V and 4 bases at J, leaving 11 bases unmatched. The CDR3 is 16 residues long. The CDR3 region has the DNA TGTGCCAGCAGCCCCCAGACAGGGGGTTATCGCTATGGCTACACCTTC. The encoded protein is CASSPQTGGYRYGYTF.

This chain joins TRBV5-6 and TRBJ2-5; 8 bases match TRBD2. The V segment lost 2 bases and the J segment 5 bases; nucleotides outside the gene matches: 8. This CDR3 comprises 15 residues. Germline assignment: CDR1 SGHDT and CDR2 YYEEEE. In DNA form, the CDR3 reads TGTGCCAGCAGCTTTAGCGGGAAGGTTGGGGAGACCCAGTACTTC. It codes for CASSFSGKVGETQYF. The full variable domain, completed using reference TRBV5-6 and TRBJ2-5, is DAGVTQSPTHLIKTRGQQVTLRCSPKSGHDTVSWYQQALGQGPQFIFQYYEEEERQRGNFPDRFSGHQFPNYSSELNVNALLLGDSALYLCASSFSGKVGETQYFGPGTRLLVL.

The chain links TRBV15 to TRBJ1-4, with D tentatively TRBD1 (5 bases). Trimming pared 4 bases from V and 7 bases from J, leaving 10 bases between. CDR1 and CDR2 from the germline V gene are LNHNV and YYDKDF (reference sequence). The CDR3 length is 13 residues. DNA of the CDR3: TGTGCCACCAGCACCACAGGTTTTGAAAAACTGTTTTTT. Protein sequence: CATSTTGFEKLFF. Full variable domain (missing parts from reference TRBV15 and TRBJ1-4): DAMVIQNPRYQVTQFGKPVTLSCSQTLNHNVMYWYQQKSSQAPKLLFHYYDKDFNNEADTPDNFQSRRPNTSFCFLDIRSPGLGDTAMYLCATSTTGFEKLFFGSGTQLSVL.

The J gene is TRBJ1-2, the V gene TRBV5-1; no definite D call. The germline gives CDR1 SGHRS, CDR2 YFSETQ. This CDR3 region has 14 residues. V was shortened by 0 bases and J by 0 bases, with 6 bases between the two germline ends. CDR3 in DNA: TGCGCCAGCAGCTTGGACAGCCCTAACTATGGCTACACCTTC. Protein: CASSLDSPNYGYTF.

This clone was counted between two and nine times. The J gene is TRBJ1-2, the V gene TRBV4-1; possibly TRBD1 for D (6 bases). The CDR3 has 16 amino acids. Germline assignment: CDR1 MGHRA and CDR2 YSYEKL. The ends were cut back, 3 bases at V and 0 bases at J, with 14 bases in the middle. CDR3 nucleotides: TGCGCCAGCAGCCATTTCACAGGGTTGGCTAACTATGGCTACACCTTC. This translates into CASSHFTGLANYGYTF.

The CDR3 DNA follows: TGTGCCAGCAGCTCGCCGGGGGGGCCCTACAATGAGCAGTTCTTC. Encoded protein: CASSSPGGPYNEQFF. This chain joins TRBV7-9 and TRBJ2-1; TRBD2 matches 8 bases. CDR1 and CDR2 (germline): SEHNR, FQNEAQ (reference sequence). The CDR3 consists of 15 residues. The trim removed 4 bases at V and 2 bases at J, leaving 4 bases unmatched.

The rearrangement uses TRBV6-5 and TRBJ2-3, with TRBD1 as a possible D gene (7 bases). The CDR3 totals 15 residues. Trimming shortened V by 4 bases and J by 3 bases, and 14 bases separated the two germline ends. CDR1 is MNHEY and CDR2 is SVGAGI in the germline V gene. The chain's CDR3 is CASSSGGGGTDTQYF. In nucleotides, the CDR3 is TGTGCCAGCAGTTCAGGGGGTGGGGGGACAGATACGCAGTATTTT.